This T cell receptor beta chain came from a study of cytomegalovirus exposure and HLA in healthy donors. PCR employed 60 Vbeta and 13 Jbeta primers. Clones were sequenced by immunoSEQ multiplex PCR, and TCRdb holds only the in-frame ones, with some missing. This listing includes around 130,000 clones. Worth noting for this clone: Its target is not known.

V lost 0 bases, J lost 9 bases, and 6 bases stayed unmatched. CDR1 SEHNR and CDR2 FQNEAQ come from the germline V gene (reference sequence). CDR3 size: 14 residues. Broader study findings: In an earlier analysis, productive rearrangement rates for most beta V segments clustered near 87% or 30%. Many donors shared some public TCRs, even though most TCR sequences were rare.

This chain uses TRBV7-9 with TRBJ1-2; 8 nucleotides line up with TRBD1. The sequenced sample consisted of PBMCs. The sequence was collected from a middle-aged woman in good health and CMV-seronegative. The CDR3, as DNA: TGTGCCAGCAGCTTAGCGGCCCAGGGGGCACGCTACACCTTC. Protein sequence: CASSLAAQGARYTF.